A selection of T cell receptor beta chains follows, all from one sample in a study of blood T cell repertoires in COVID-19. TCRdb keeps only in-frame clones here, not all; method: immunoSEQ multiplex PCR. Among under 300,000 clones listed, around nine tenths were seen once. Specimen: peripheral blood. These receptors were taken from a woman in her thirties or forties who had recovered from COVID-19. Each CDR3 is given with its conserved first and last residue. Each record gives: D gene, clone size, J gene, V gene, CDR3 DNA, CDR3 protein. The D gene is left open where the match is weak. Clone size, where shown, is once, few, many, or a class for clones that have expanded.

D gene: .; clone size: .; J gene: TRBJ2-7; V gene: TRBV2; CDR3 DNA: TGTGCCAGCACCCCAAATACAGGCTACGAGCAGTACTTC; CDR3 protein: CASTPNTGYEQYF
D gene: .; clone size: .; J gene: TRBJ1-5; V gene: TRBV4-3; CDR3 DNA: TGCGCCAGCAGCCAAGATCTGAGAGGGAAAGGTGGGATAAGCAATCAGCCCCAGCATTTT; CDR3 protein: CASSQDLRGKGGISNQPQHF
D gene: TRBD1; clone size: .; J gene: TRBJ1-4; V gene: TRBV5-1; CDR3 DNA: TGCGCCAGCAGCTTGCCGGGACAGGGGCGGAATGAAAAACTGTTTTTT; CDR3 protein: CASSLPGQGRNEKLFF
D gene: .; clone size: .; J gene: TRBJ1-1; V gene: TRBV29-1; CDR3 DNA: TGCAGCGTGGGGACACGAAACACTGAAGCTTTCTTT; CDR3 protein: CSVGTRNTEAFF
D gene: TRBD1; clone size: .; J gene: TRBJ1-5; V gene: TRBV20-1; CDR3 DNA: TGCAGTGCTAGTCCCGGGCAGGGGGGCAATCAGCCCCAGCATTTT; CDR3 protein: CSASPGQGGNQPQHF
D gene: .; clone size: .; J gene: TRBJ2-5; V gene: TRBV29-1; CDR3 DNA: TGCAGCGTTGAAGGCTTCGGGGATCTGGAGACCCAGTACTTC; CDR3 protein: CSVEGFGDLETQYF
D gene: TRBD2; clone size: .; J gene: TRBJ2-1; V gene: TRBV11-3; CDR3 DNA: TGTGCCAGCAGCTTAGATGGTGCGGGAGGGCCGAATGAGCAGTTCTTC; CDR3 protein: CASSLDGAGGPNEQFF
D gene: .; clone size: .; J gene: TRBJ2-5; V gene: TRBV7-3; CDR3 DNA: TGTGCCAGCAGCGATGGGGACCGGGAGAGGGAGACCCAGTACTTC; CDR3 protein: CASSDGDRERETQYF
D gene: TRBD2; clone size: once; J gene: TRBJ2-1; V gene: TRBV3-1/TRBV3-2; CDR3 DNA: TGTGCCAGCAGCCAAGATAAGCGGGGAATCCTCGATGAGCAGTTCTTC; CDR3 protein: CASSQDKRGILDEQFF
D gene: .; clone size: few; J gene: TRBJ1-4; V gene: TRBV19; CDR3 DNA: TGTGCCAGTAGTATGGACAGTGCAACTAATGAAAAACTGTTTTTT; CDR3 protein: CASSMDSATNEKLFF
D gene: .; clone size: .; J gene: TRBJ2-1; V gene: TRBV24-1; CDR3 DNA: TGTGCCACCAGTGAGCCCCGTACCAGCTCCTACAATGAGCAGTTCTTC; CDR3 protein: CATSEPRTSSYNEQFF
D gene: TRBD1; clone size: .; J gene: TRBJ2-2; V gene: TRBV6-6; CDR3 DNA: TGTGCCAGCAGTTACTCGGGGACAGCGAACACCGGGGAGCTGTTTTTT; CDR3 protein: CASSYSGTANTGELFF
D gene: TRBD2; clone size: .; J gene: TRBJ2-1; V gene: TRBV5-4; CDR3 DNA: TGTGCCAGCAGAAGGGACTATGAGAGCTCCTACAATGAGCAGTTCTTC; CDR3 protein: CASRRDYESSYNEQFF
D gene: TRBD1; clone size: .; J gene: TRBJ2-7; V gene: TRBV29-1; CDR3 DNA: TGCAGCGTACGACAGGGGGCCTACGAGCAGTACTTC; CDR3 protein: CSVRQGAYEQYF
D gene: TRBD1; clone size: .; J gene: TRBJ1-2; V gene: TRBV6-5; CDR3 DNA: TGTGCCAGCAAAGGGACAGGGAAGGGCTATGGCTACACCTTC; CDR3 protein: CASKGTGKGYGYTF
D gene: .; clone size: .; J gene: TRBJ1-3; V gene: TRBV5-6; CDR3 DNA: TGTGCCAGCAGCTTGAACGGCGCAGGGGTTGGAAACACCATATATTTT; CDR3 protein: CASSLNGAGVGNTIYF
D gene: TRBD2; clone size: .; J gene: TRBJ2-1; V gene: TRBV24-1; CDR3 DNA: TGTGCCACCAGTGACACACCCCGGACTAGCGGGGATGAGCAGTTCTTC; CDR3 protein: CATSDTPRTSGDEQFF
D gene: .; clone size: .; J gene: TRBJ1-1; V gene: TRBV4-1; CDR3 DNA: TGCGCCAGCAGCCAAGCGGACACCTGGGGCACTGAAGCTTTCTTT; CDR3 protein: CASSQADTWGTEAFF
D gene: TRBD1; clone size: once; J gene: TRBJ2-3; V gene: TRBV6-2/TRBV6-3; CDR3 DNA: TGTGCCAGCAGTTACAATTTAGGGGGCCCCACAGATACGCAGTATTTT; CDR3 protein: CASSYNLGGPTDTQYF
D gene: .; clone size: .; J gene: TRBJ1-2; V gene: TRBV7-2; CDR3 DNA: TGTGCCAGCAGCCTTTGGACAGAGAGGTATGGCTACACCTTC; CDR3 protein: CASSLWTERYGYTF
D gene: .; clone size: .; J gene: TRBJ1-4; V gene: TRBV7-2; CDR3 DNA: TGTGCCAGCAGCGGTACAGGGTCAACTAATGAAAAACTGTTTTTT; CDR3 protein: CASSGTGSTNEKLFF
D gene: .; clone size: once; J gene: TRBJ2-1; V gene: TRBV20-1; CDR3 DNA: TGCAGTGCTCCTAGCGAGAATGAGCAGTTCTTC; CDR3 protein: CSAPSENEQFF
D gene: TRBD1; clone size: .; J gene: TRBJ1-4; V gene: TRBV14; CDR3 DNA: TGTGCCAGCAGCCAAGATAGCGGGACAGGGAGAAGCAATGAAAAACTGTTTTTT; CDR3 protein: CASSQDSGTGRSNEKLFF
D gene: TRBD2; clone size: once; J gene: TRBJ2-1; V gene: TRBV9; CDR3 DNA: TGTGCCAGCAGCGTAGGCGGGGGTACCTACAATGAGCAGTTCTTC; CDR3 protein: CASSVGGGTYNEQFF
D gene: .; clone size: once; J gene: TRBJ2-5; V gene: TRBV12-3/TRBV12-4; CDR3 DNA: TGTGCCAGCAGTTTTGATAGCGTAGAGACCCAGTACTTC; CDR3 protein: CASSFDSVETQYF
D gene: .; clone size: .; J gene: TRBJ1-2; V gene: TRBV7-9; CDR3 DNA: TGTGCCAGCAGCTCCTTCTGGGGGCCTAACTATGGCTACACCTTC; CDR3 protein: CASSSFWGPNYGYTF
D gene: .; clone size: .; J gene: TRBJ1-2; V gene: TRBV4-2; CDR3 DNA: TGTGCCAGCAGCCAAGATGCGACGGAGTTTTATGGCTACACCTTC; CDR3 protein: CASSQDATEFYGYTF